What follows describes a single TCR beta chain. The J segment lost 2 bases and the V segment lost 4 bases, leaving 11 bases of the junction unmatched. The CDR3 length is 17 residues. Per germline, CDR1 SEHNR and CDR2 FQNEAQ (reference sequence). One entry per CDR3 protein results from TCRdb running MiXCR on the 5' RACE reads. The sample holds about 560,000 distinct CDR3 sequences, 17% seen once. This specimen comes from a study of T-cell memory formation after mild COVID-19. This chain uses TRBV7-9 with TRBJ1-3; TRBD1 agrees at 7 bases. The sequence derives from an adult woman who had mild COVID-19 (a few samples of this study predate the infection). Cell type and time point are not known. Material: PBMCs or a T cell subset sorted from them (not recorded which). The CDR3 bases are TGTGCCAGCAGCTCACCCCGCGCAGGGGGGGCTGGAAACACCATATATTTT. Protein sequence: CASSSPRAGGAGNTIYF.